This TCR beta chain was identified during a study of control samples from healthy donors and cancer patients. Profiling relied on immunoSEQ multiplex PCR, and the TCRdb table lists in-frame clones only, not all of them. Of roughly 150,000 clones in the sample, more than 85% were seen once. The CDR3 covers 13 residues. CDR1 and CDR2 (germline): SGHDT, YYEEEE. Trimming removed 1 base from V and 7 bases from J, with 11 bases in between. What was sequenced was blood. The chain has TRBV5-6 and TRBJ1-1, with TRBD1 as a possible D gene (5 bases). The receptor was isolated from a woman aged 25 to 39 in good health. DNA of the CDR3: TGTGCCAGCAGCTTGAGGGGAACGGATGAAGCTTTCTTT. Translation: CASSLRGTDEAFF.